This TCR beta chain was recovered during a study of blood T cell repertoires in COVID-19. About the research overall: COVID-19 samples, acute and convalescent, were from the United States, Italy and Spain. T cells, B-cell-depleted T cells, or PBMCs supplied cDNA or gDNA.

Patients of the Seattle cohort, enrolled during active infection, were followed longitudinally. In the authors' workflow: Amplification with reference gene primers provided the estimates of nucleated cell counts. Sequencing used immunoSEQ multiplex PCR; TCRdb keeps in-frame clones, though not all of them. V and J calls and clone size follow that table, whereas D and trimming were derived from the DNA. This table has around 210,000 clones, approximately 90% appearing once. The CDR3 covers 17 residues. The germline V gene has CDR1 SNHLY and CDR2 FYNNEI. Trimming took 7 bases from V and 0 from J; bases not matched to a gene: 6.

The specimen was peripheral blood. This chain joins TRBV2 and TRBJ2-1, with TRBD2 identical over 13 bases. This TCR was sampled from a man aged 45-65 years with COVID-19, enrolled during active disease. CDR3 loop: CASIGLAGVISYNEQFF. CDR3 in DNA: TGTGCCAGCATTGGACTAGCGGGAGTGATCTCCTACAATGAGCAGTTCTTC. Using reference TRBV2 and TRBJ2-1 for the parts outside the CDR3, the full variable domain is EPEVTQTPSHQVTQMGQEVILRCVPISNHLYFYWYRQILGQKVEFLVSFYNNEISEKSEIFDDQFSVERPDGSNFTLKIRSTKLEDSAMYFCASIGLAGVISYNEQFFGPGTRLTVL.